This TCR beta chain emerged from a study of blood T cell repertoires in COVID-19. As for the study in general: The samples span acute and convalescent COVID-19 from the United States, Italy and Spain. From T cells, B-cell-depleted T cells, or PBMCs came the material, which was cDNA or gDNA.

This clone occurred once. J gave up 2 bases and V 4 bases, and 11 bases lay outside the gene matches. The CDR3 consists of 16 residues. The germline V gene has CDR1 KGHSH and CDR2 LQKENI. In the authors' workflow: By means of reference gene primer amplification, nucleated cell counts were estimated. Here immunoSEQ multiplex PCR was the method, and the copy in TCRdb shows in-frame clones only, minus some. The V and J calls and clone size are taken from that table; D and trimming were inferred from the DNA. The sample yields approximately 230,000 clones, 83% seen once. This receptor was taken from a man at least 80 years old with acute or convalescent COVID-19. The chain has TRBV18 and TRBJ2-7; TRBD1 matches at 7 bases. Sequencing was carried out using peripheral blood. DNA for the CDR3: TGTGCCAGCTCACTTTCCCAGGGGGTTTGGCCCTACGAGCAGTACTTC. Residues: CASSLSQGVWPYEQYF.